The T cell receptor (beta chain) described here comes from a study of blood T cell repertoires in COVID-19. Background on the study: Acute and convalescent COVID-19 samples came from the United States, Italy and Spain. Nucleic acid was either cDNA or gDNA, and it came from T cells, B-cell-depleted T cells, or PBMCs.

Under the authors' procedure: Reference gene primer amplification in the assay estimated nucleated cell counts. TCRdb keeps only in-frame clones here, not all; method: immunoSEQ multiplex PCR. V, J and clone size are taken as reported in that table, and D and trimming were inferred from the DNA itself. The sample shows more than 65,000 clones, roughly four fifths of them seen only once. Trimming took 1 base from V and 0 from J, leaving 14 bases between them. The CDR3 consists of 17 residues. From germline, CDR1 is SGHRS and CDR2 YFSETQ. The receptor comes from a human donor in a cohort sampled during active COVID-19. The chain employs TRBV5-1 and TRBJ2-1; perhaps TRBD1 as D (6 bases). Sequencing was done on a sample of peripheral blood. The CDR3 bases are TGCGCCAGCAGCTTGACAGGGCAGAGGAGCTCCTACAATGAGCAGTTCTTC. It codes for CASSLTGQRSSYNEQFF.